The rows below give T cell receptor beta chains drawn from one sample of a study of blood T cells in healthy people across ages. TCRdb analysed the 5' RACE reads with MiXCR anew, one entry per CDR3 protein. The sample has 450,000 to 600,000 distinct CDR3 sequences; about 26% are singletons. This same sample was also taken into another study, of T cells of mothers and their children.

Sequenced sample: blood. All receptors derive from a boy aged 2 to 10 in good health. The CDR3 runs from the conserved cysteine through the conserved F or W. The D gene is left open where the match is weak. The size field is filled for only some rows; it gives once, few, many or a size class.

>TRBJ2-1|TRBD2|TRBV29-1|few
CSVGAGLYNEQFF
TGCAGCGTTGGTGCGGGACTATACAATGAGCAGTTCTTC
>TRBJ2-1|TRBD1|TRBV12-3/TRBV12-4|.
CASSLRTGNVNEQFF
TGTGCCAGCAGTTTGAGGACAGGGAATGTAAATGAGCAGTTCTTC
>TRBJ2-5|.|TRBV27|.
CASSLLGSIETQYF
TGTGCCAGCAGTTTATTAGGTAGCATAGAGACCCAGTACTTC
>TRBJ2-2|.|TRBV6-5|once
CASSFFQGRTGELFF
TGTGCCAGCAGTTTTTTTCAGGGGCGCACCGGGGAGCTGTTTTTT
>TRBJ2-1|.|TRBV5-1|few
CASTTFPGQSSYNEQFF
TGCGCCAGCACGACGTTTCCGGGACAAAGCTCCTACAATGAGCAGTTCTTC
>TRBJ2-5|.|TRBV6-5|.
CASSSTRQGRRETQYF
TGTGCCAGCAGTTCCACCCGGCAGGGAAGGAGAGAGACCCAGTACTTC
>TRBJ2-4|.|TRBV4-1|few
CASSLLSAPKNIQYF
TGCGCCAGCAGCCTGTTGAGTGCGCCCAAAAACATTCAGTACTTC
>TRBJ2-6|TRBD1|TRBV7-8|.
CASSLLRDRPDSGANVLTF
TGTGCCAGCAGCTTGCTCCGGGACAGGCCTGACTCTGGGGCCAACGTCCTGACTTTC
>TRBJ2-4|.|TRBV7-2|few
CASSSLNIQYF
TGTGCCAGCAGCTCTTTAAACATTCAGTACTTC
>TRBJ1-1|.|TRBV7-9|.
CASIGPGGHTEAFF
TGTGCCAGCATTGGACCCGGGGGCCACACTGAAGCTTTCTTT
>TRBJ2-7|TRBD2|TRBV19|.
CASSRQFSGSLGEQYF
TGTGCCAGTAGCAGACAATTTAGCGGGAGCTTGGGCGAGCAGTACTTC
>TRBJ2-5|.|TRBV3-1|few
CASSQDAIGGAQYF
TGTGCCAGCAGCCAAGATGCGATCGGGGGAGCGCAGTACTTC
>TRBJ1-4|.|TRBV7-9|.
CASSSTADGPNEKLFF
TGTGCCAGCAGCTCCACAGCGGACGGACCAAATGAAAAACTGTTTTTT
>TRBJ2-5|.|TRBV6-5|.
CASSYSLDGQETQYF
TGTGCCAGCAGTTACTCGTTGGACGGCCAGGAGACCCAGTACTTC
>TRBJ2-1|TRBD2|TRBV30|few
CAWSFLTSGGANEQFF
TGTGCCTGGAGTTTTTTGACTAGCGGGGGGGCGAATGAGCAGTTCTTC
>TRBJ2-5|.|TRBV6-1|.
CASSEDLEGIKETQYF
TGTGCCAGCAGTGAGGACCTAGAGGGGATAAAAGAGACCCAGTACTTC